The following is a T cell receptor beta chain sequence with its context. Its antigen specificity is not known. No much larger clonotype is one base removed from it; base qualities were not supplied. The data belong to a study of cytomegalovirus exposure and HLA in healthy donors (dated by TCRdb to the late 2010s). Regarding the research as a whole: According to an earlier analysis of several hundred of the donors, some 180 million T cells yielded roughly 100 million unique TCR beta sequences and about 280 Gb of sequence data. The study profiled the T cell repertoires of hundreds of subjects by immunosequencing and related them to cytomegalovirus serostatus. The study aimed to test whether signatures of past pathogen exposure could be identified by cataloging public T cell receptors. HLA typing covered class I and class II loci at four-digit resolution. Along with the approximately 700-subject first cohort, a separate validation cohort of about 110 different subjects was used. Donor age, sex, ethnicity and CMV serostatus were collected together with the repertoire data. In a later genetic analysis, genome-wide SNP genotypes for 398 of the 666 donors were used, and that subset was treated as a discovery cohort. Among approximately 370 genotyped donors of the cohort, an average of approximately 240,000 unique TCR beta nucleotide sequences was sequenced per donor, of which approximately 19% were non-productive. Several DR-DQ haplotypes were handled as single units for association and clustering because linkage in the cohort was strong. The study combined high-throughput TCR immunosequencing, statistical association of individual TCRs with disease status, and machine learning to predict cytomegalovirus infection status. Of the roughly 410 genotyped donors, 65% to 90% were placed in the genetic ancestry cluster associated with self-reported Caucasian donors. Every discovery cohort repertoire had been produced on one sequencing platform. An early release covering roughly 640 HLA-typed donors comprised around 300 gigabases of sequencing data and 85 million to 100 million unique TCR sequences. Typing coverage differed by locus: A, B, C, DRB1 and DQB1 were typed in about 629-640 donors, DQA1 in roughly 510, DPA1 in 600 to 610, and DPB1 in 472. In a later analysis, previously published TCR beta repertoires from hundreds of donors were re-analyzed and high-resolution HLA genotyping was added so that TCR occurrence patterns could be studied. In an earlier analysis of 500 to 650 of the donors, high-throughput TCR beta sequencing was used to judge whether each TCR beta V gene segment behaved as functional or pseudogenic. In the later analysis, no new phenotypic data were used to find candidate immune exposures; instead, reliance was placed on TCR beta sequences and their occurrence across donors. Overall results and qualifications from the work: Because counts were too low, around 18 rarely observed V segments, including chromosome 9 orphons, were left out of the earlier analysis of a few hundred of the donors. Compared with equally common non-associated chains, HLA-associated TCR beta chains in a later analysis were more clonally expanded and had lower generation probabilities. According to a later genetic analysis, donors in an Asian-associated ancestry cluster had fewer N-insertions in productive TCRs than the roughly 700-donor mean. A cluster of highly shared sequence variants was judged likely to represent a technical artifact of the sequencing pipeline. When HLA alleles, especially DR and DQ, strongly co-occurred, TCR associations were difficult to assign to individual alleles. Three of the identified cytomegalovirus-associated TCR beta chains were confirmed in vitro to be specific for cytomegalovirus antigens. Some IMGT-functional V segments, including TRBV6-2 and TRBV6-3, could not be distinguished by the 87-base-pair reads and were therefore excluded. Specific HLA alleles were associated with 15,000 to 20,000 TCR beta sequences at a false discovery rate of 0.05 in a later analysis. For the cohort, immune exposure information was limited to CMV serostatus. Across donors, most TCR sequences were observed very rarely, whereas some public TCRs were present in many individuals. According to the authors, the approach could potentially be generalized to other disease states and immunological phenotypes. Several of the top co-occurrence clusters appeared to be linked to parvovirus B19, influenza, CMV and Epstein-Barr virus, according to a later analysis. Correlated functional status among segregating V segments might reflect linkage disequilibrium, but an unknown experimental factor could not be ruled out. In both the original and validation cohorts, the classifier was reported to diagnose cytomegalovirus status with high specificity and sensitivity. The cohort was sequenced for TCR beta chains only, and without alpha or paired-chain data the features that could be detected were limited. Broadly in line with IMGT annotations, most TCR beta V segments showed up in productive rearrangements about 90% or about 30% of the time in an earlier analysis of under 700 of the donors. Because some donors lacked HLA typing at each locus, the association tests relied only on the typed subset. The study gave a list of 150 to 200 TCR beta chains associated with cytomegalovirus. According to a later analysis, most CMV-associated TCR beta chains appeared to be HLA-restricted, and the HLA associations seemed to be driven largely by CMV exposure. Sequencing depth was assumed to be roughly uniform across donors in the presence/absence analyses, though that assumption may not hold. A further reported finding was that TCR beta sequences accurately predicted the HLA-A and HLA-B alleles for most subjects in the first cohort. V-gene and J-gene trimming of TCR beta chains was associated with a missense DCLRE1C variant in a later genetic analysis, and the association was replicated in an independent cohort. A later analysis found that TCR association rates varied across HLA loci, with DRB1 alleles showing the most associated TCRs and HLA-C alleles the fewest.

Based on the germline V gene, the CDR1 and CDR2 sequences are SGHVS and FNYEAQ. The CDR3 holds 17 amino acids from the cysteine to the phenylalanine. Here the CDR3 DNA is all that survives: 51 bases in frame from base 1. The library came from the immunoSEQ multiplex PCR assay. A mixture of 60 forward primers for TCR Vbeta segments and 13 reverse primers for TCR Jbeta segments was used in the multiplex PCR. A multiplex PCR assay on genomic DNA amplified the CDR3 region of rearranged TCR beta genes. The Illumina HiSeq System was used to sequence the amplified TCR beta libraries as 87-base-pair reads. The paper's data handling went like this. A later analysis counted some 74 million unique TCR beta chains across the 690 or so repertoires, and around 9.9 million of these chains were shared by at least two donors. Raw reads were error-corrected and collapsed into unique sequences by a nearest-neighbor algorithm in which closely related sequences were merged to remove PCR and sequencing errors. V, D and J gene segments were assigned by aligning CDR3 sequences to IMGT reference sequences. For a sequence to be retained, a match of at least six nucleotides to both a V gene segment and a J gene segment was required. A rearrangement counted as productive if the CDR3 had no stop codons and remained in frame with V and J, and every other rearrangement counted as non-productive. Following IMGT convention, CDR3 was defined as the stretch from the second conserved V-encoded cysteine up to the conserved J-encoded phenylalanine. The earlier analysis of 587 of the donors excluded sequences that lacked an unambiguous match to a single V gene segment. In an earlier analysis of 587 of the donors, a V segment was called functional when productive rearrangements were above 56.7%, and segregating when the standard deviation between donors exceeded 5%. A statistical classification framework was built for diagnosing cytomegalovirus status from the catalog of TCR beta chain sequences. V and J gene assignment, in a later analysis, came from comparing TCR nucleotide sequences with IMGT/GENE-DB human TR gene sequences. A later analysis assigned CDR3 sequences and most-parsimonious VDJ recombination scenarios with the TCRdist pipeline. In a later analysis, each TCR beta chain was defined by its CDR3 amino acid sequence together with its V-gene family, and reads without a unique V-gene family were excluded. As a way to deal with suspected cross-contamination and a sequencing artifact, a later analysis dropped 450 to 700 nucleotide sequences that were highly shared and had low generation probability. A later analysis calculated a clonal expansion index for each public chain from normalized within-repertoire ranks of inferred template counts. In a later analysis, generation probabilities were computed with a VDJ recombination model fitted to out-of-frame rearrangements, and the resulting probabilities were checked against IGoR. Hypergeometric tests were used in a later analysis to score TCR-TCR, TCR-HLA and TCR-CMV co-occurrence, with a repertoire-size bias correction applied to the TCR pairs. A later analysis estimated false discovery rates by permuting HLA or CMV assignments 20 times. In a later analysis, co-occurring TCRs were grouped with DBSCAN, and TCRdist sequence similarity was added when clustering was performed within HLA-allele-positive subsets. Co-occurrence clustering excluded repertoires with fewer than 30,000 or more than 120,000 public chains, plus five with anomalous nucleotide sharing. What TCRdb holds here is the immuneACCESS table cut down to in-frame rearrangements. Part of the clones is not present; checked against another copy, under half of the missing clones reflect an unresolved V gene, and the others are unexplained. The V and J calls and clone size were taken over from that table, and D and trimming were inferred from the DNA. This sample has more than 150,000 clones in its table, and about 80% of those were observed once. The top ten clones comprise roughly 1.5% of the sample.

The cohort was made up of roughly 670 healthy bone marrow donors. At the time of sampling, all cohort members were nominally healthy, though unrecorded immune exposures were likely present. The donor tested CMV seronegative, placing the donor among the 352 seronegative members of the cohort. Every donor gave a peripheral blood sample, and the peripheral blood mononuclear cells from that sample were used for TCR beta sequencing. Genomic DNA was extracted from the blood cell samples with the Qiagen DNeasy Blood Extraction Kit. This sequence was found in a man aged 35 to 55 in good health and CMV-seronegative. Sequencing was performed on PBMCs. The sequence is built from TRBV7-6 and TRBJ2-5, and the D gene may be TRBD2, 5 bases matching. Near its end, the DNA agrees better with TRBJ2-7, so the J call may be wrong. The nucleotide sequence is TGTGCCAGCAGTACCTCGGGTGGCGCATTTCGGGGTCTCGAGCAGTACTTC. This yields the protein CASSTSGGAFRGLEQYF.